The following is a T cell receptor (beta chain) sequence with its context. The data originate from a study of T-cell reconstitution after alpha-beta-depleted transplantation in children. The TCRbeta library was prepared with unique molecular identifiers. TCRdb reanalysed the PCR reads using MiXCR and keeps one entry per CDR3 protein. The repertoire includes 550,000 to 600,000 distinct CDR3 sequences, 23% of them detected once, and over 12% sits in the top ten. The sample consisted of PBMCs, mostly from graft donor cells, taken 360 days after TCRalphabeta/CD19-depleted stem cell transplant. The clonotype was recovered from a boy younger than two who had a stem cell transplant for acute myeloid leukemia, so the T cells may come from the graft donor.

The chain's CDR3 is CASSLGLFYEQYF. The CDR3 DNA is TGCGCCAGCAGCTTGGGACTTTTCTACGAGCAGTACTTC. This chain links TRBV5-1 with TRBJ2-7; no reliable D call. V lost 0 bases to trimming and J lost 3 bases, with 7 bases between them. The CDR3 length is 13 residues. Germline V gives CDR1 SGHRS, CDR2 YFSETQ.